Listed below are T cell receptor beta chains from one sample, sequenced in a study of T cells in Graves' hyperthyroidism and ophthalmopathy. Using its own MiXCR run on the multiplex PCR reads, TCRdb lists one record per CDR3 protein. The data contain 250,000 to 300,000 distinct CDR3 sequences, approximately 19% of them seen just once; the ten biggest clones take up 35% to 45%. The specimen was blood. The source is a man aged 45-65 years with Graves' ophthalmopathy. CDR3s include the opening cysteine and the closing phenylalanine or tryptophan. The order of the fields is D gene, V gene, clone size, CDR3 protein. The D gene is left open where the match is weak. The size field is filled for only some rows; it gives once, few, many or a size class.

D gene: NA; V gene: TRBV11-2; clone size: many; CDR3 protein: CASSTRGTYSYNEQFF
D gene: TRBD1; V gene: TRBV12-3/TRBV12-4; clone size: NA; CDR3 protein: CASRSQGATSTDTQYF
D gene: TRBD2; V gene: TRBV13; clone size: many; CDR3 protein: CASSRGTSGVYEQYF
D gene: TRBD1; V gene: TRBV7-6; clone size: few; CDR3 protein: CASSSGRTGDRTEAFF
D gene: NA; V gene: TRBV2; clone size: many; CDR3 protein: CASSLTPGLPIDTQYF
D gene: NA; V gene: TRBV5-1; clone size: few; CDR3 protein: CASTSLGRNEKLFF
D gene: NA; V gene: TRBV9; clone size: few; CDR3 protein: CASSHSSETDFNQPQHF
D gene: TRBD2; V gene: TRBV12-3/TRBV12-4; clone size: NA; CDR3 protein: CASTVRGGERLAGGQFF
D gene: TRBD1; V gene: TRBV4-1; clone size: NA; CDR3 protein: CASSQVTGGANTEAFF
D gene: TRBD2; V gene: TRBV25-1; clone size: once; CDR3 protein: CASSEFGGRRFGELFF